A selection of T cell receptor beta chains follows, all from one sample in a study of T cell responses to AZD1222 COVID-19 vaccine. TCRdb's table, derived via immunoSEQ multiplex PCR, lists solely in-frame clones and lacks some. The table records about 110,000 clones, over 90% of them present only once. The sample consisted of peripheral blood, taken 28 days after the second AZD1222 dose. The receptors here all came from an adult who received the AZD1222 COVID-19 vaccine. Each CDR3 is given with its conserved first and last residue. A D gene is named only where the DNA matches it firmly. Only part of the rows carry a size: once, few, many, or a class if the clone is expanded.

d_gene,j_gene,len,v_gene,abundance,CDR3nt,CDR3aa
TRBD1,TRBJ1-5,15,TRBV6-5,-,TGTGCCAGCAGTTCGAACAGGGGGAGCAATCAGCCCCAGCATTTT,CASSSNRGSNQPQHF
-,TRBJ2-5,15,TRBV5-1,-,TGCGCCAGCAGCTTCGGGGGCCAGACGCAAGAGACCCAGTACTTC,CASSFGGQTQETQYF
-,TRBJ2-3,14,TRBV5-5,-,TGTGCCAGCAGCTTGGACGTCCAGCCAGATACGCAGTATTTT,CASSLDVQPDTQYF
-,TRBJ1-2,11,TRBV10-2,-,TGCGCCAGCAGTGATACAAACGGCTACACCTTC,CASSDTNGYTF
-,TRBJ2-7,13,TRBV29-1,-,TGCAGCGTTTTAACAGCGAACAGCTACGAGCAGTACTTC,CSVLTANSYEQYF
-,TRBJ1-5,13,TRBV30,-,TGTGCCTGGAGTTGGGATTCGTCTCAGCCCCAGCATTTT,CAWSWDSSQPQHF
-,TRBJ1-1,16,TRBV6-2/TRBV6-3,-,TGTGCCAGCAGTTCATTCCCGGGAACAGGGAACACTGAAGCTTTCTTT,CASSSFPGTGNTEAFF
TRBD1,TRBJ2-1,14,TRBV6-5,-,TGTGCCAGCAATCGGGACAGGGGCTACAATGAGCAGTTCTTC,CASNRDRGYNEQFF
TRBD1,TRBJ1-2,14,TRBV28,-,TGTGCCAGCAGCCAGGGGGAAATCGACTATGGCTACACCTTC,CASSQGEIDYGYTF
-,TRBJ2-1,15,TRBV2,-,TGTGCCAGCAGTATGGACACATCTGGGGACAATGAGCAGTTCTTC,CASSMDTSGDNEQFF
-,TRBJ1-6,12,TRBV10-3,-,TGTGCCATCGGGGGGATAGGTTCACCCCTCCACTTT,CAIGGIGSPLHF
-,TRBJ1-5,14,TRBV19,once,TGTGCCAGTAGTATAGGCAGGGCCGAACAGCCCCAGCATTTT,CASSIGRAEQPQHF
-,TRBJ1-4,14,TRBV6-5,-,TGTGCCAGCAGTTTGGGGGGACGGAACGAAAAACTGTTTTTT,CASSLGGRNEKLFF
TRBD1,TRBJ2-5,15,TRBV3-1/TRBV3-2,-,TGTGCCAGCAGCCAATTGACAGGGCCGTGGGAGACCCAGTACTTC,CASSQLTGPWETQYF
TRBD2,TRBJ2-1,15,TRBV18,-,TGTGCCAGCTCGCCCACTAGCGGGGGGGCCAATGAGCAGTTCTTC,CASSPTSGGANEQFF
TRBD1,TRBJ1-5,17,TRBV28,-,TGTGCCAGCAGCCAAACCGGGACAGGGGAGGGCAATCAGCCCCAGCATTTT,CASSQTGTGEGNQPQHF
TRBD1,TRBJ2-1,12,TRBV27,-,TGTGCCAGCAGCCCTGAGGGGACAGTGCAGTTCTTC,CASSPEGTVQFF
TRBD2,TRBJ2-3,17,TRBV5-1,-,TGCGCCAGCAGCTTTACTAATAGCGGGGGAGGATTAGATACGCAGTATTTT,CASSFTNSGGGLDTQYF
-,TRBJ1-1,12,TRBV6-5,-,TGTGCCAGCAACGCGCTTCGGGGTGAAGCTTTCTTT,CASNALRGEAFF
TRBD2,TRBJ2-1,15,TRBV18,-,TGTGCCAGCTCACCCCAGCGGGGGGGCCTGGATGAGCAGTTCTTC,CASSPQRGGLDEQFF
-,TRBJ1-5,15,TRBV28,-,TGTGCCAGCAGTTTATGGCGGGTGAATAATCAGCCCCAGCATTTT,CASSLWRVNNQPQHF
-,TRBJ1-2,13,TRBV3-1/TRBV3-2,-,TGTGCCAGCAGCCAAGTTCACCTCTATGGCTACACCTTC,CASSQVHLYGYTF
TRBD2,TRBJ2-1,15,TRBV6-5,-,TGTGCCAGCAGCCGAACTAGCGGGGGGGCCAATGAGCAGTTCTTC,CASSRTSGGANEQFF
-,TRBJ2-7,16,TRBV11-2,-,TGTGCCAGCAGCTTAGAAGGGTCGGGGTTATCCTACGAGCAGTACTTC,CASSLEGSGLSYEQYF
-,TRBJ1-1,15,TRBV6-6,-,TGTGCCAGCAGGGGGGGCAACCAACGGCACACTGAAGCTTTCTTT,CASRGGNQRHTEAFF
-,TRBJ1-4,12,TRBV6-5,-,TGTGCCAGCAAGGAACCGTTTGAAAAACTGTTTTTT,CASKEPFEKLFF
-,TRBJ1-6,15,TRBV2,-,TGTGCCAGCAGCGGTCGCCGCCAGGCTAATTCACCCCTCCACTTT,CASSGRRQANSPLHF
-,TRBJ1-2,13,TRBV12-5,-,TGTGCTAGTGGTTTGGTGTTAGAGCATGGCTACACCTTC,CASGLVLEHGYTF
-,TRBJ1-1,12,TRBV6-5,-,TGTGCCAGCAGTCGACTGAACACTGAAGCTTTCTTT,CASSRLNTEAFF